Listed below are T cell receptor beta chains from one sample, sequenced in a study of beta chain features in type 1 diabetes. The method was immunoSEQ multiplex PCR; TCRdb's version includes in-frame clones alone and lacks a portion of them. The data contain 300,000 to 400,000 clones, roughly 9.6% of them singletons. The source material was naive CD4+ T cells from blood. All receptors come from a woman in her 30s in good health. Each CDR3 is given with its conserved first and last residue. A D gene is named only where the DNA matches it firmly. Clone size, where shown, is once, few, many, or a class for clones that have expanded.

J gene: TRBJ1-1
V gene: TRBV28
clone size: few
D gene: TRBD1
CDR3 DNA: TGTGCCAGCAGTTCAGGGGGCCTGAACACTGAAGCTTTCTTT
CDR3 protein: CASSSGGLNTEAFF

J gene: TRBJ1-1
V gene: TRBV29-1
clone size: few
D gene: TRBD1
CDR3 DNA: TGCAGCGTTGGACAGGGGGCGCAGAGGAACACTGAAGCTTTCTTT
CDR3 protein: CSVGQGAQRNTEAFF

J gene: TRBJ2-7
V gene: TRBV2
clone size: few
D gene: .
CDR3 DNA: TGTGCCAGCAGGGCGGCCTACGAGCAGTGCTTC
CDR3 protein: CASRAAYEQCF

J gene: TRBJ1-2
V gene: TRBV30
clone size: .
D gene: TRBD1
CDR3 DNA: TGTGCCTTTAGGACAGGGAGTGGCTACACCTTC
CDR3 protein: CAFRTGSGYTF

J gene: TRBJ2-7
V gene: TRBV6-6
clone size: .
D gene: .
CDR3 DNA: TGTGCCAGCAGTTACTCGGTTCGGGACATCAACTACGAGCAGTACTTC
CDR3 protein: CASSYSVRDINYEQYF

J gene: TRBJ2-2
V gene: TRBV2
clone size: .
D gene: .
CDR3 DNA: TGTGCCAGCAGTAGGGGGACGACGAACACCGGGGAGCTGTTTTTT
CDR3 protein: CASSRGTTNTGELFF

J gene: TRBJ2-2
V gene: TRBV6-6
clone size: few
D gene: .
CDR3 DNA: TGTGCCAGCAGTTACCCAGGGGTAGGGACCGGGGAGCTGTTTTTT
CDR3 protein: CASSYPGVGTGELFF

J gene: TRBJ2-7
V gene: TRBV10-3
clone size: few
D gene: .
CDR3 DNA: TGTGCCATCACTGCAGGGGTGGCAGACAACGAGCAGTACTTC
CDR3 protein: CAITAGVADNEQYF

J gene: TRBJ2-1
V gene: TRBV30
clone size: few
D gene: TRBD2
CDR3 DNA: TGTGCCTGGAGTGTCGAGAGGCTAGCGGGAGGGCCCTACAATGAGCAGTTCTTC
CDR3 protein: CAWSVERLAGGPYNEQFF

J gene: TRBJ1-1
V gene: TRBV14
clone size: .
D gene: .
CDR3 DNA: TGTGCCAGCAGCCGGGGGCTAAACACTGAAGCTTTCTTT
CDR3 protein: CASSRGLNTEAFF

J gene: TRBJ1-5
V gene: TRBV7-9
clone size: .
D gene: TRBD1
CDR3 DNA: TGTGCCAGCAGCTTAGCTGGAGGACAGGGGATTCAGCCCCAGCATTTT
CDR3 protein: CASSLAGGQGIQPQHF

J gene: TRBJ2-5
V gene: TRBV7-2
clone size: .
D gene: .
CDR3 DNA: TGTGCCAGCAGCGGGCGGGTCGGGGAGACCCAGTACTTC
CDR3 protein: CASSGRVGETQYF

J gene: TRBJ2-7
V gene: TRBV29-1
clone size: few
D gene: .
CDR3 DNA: TGCAGCGGTAGAACAGGAACATCGACCTACGAGCAGTACTTC
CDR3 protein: CSGRTGTSTYEQYF

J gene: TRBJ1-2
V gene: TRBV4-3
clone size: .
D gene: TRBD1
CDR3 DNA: TGCGCCAGCAGCCAACTAGGACAGGGAAACTATGGCTACACCTTC
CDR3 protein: CASSQLGQGNYGYTF

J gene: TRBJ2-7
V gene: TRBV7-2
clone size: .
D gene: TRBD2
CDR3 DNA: TGTGCCAGCAGCCCGAGGACTAGCCCTAAGCAGTACTTC
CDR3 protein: CASSPRTSPKQYF

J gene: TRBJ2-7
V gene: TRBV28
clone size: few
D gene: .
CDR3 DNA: TGTGCCAGCAGTTTCGCGTACTACGAGCAGTACTTC
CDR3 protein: CASSFAYYEQYF

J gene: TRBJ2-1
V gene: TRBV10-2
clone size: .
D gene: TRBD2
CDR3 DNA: TGCGCCAGCAGTGTGACATTAGGACTAGCGGGAGCACGGGAGCAGTTCTTC
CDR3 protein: CASSVTLGLAGAREQFF

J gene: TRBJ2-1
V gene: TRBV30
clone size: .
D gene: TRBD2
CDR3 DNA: TGTGCCTGGACTCCCGCGGGGGGCAGGGTTCTTGGTGCCAATGAGCAGTTCTTC
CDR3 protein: CAWTPAGGRVLGANEQFF

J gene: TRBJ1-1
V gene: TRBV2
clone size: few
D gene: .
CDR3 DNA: TGTGCCAGCAGTGATTTACAGGGAGCGCGCGGTGAAGCTTTCTTT
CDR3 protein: CASSDLQGARGEAFF

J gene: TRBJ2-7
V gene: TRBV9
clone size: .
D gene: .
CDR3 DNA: TGTGCCAGCGGTCGGGGGGCACTTTACGAGCAGTACTTC
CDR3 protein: CASGRGALYEQYF

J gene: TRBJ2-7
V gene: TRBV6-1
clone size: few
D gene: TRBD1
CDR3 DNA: TGTGCCAGCAGTGAGTTGGGGACAGGGCCCTACGAGCAGTACTTC
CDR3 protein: CASSELGTGPYEQYF

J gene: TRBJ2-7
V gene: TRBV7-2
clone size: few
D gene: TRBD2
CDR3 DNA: TGTGCCAGCAGCTTCTCTACGGGAGGAAAAACCTACGAGCAGTACTTC
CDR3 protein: CASSFSTGGKTYEQYF

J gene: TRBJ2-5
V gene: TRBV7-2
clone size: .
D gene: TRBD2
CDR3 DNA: TGTGCCAGCAGCTTATCCGCGGGAGGGGCTGAGACCCAGTACTTC
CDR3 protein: CASSLSAGGAETQYF

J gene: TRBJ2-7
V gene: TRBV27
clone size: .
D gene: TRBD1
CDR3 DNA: TGTGCCAGCAGTTTATATCCAGGGGGCTACGAGCAGTACTTC
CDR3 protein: CASSLYPGGYEQYF

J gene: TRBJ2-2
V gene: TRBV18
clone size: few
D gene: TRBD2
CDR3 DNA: TGTGCCAGCTCACCACCAGGCGGGAGCCCCGGGGAGCTGTTTTTT
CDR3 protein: CASSPPGGSPGELFF

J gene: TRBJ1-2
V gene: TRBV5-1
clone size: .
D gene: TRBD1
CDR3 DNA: TGCGCCAGCAGCGTTCGGACAGGGTCTTTCTATGGCTACACCTTC
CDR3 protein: CASSVRTGSFYGYTF

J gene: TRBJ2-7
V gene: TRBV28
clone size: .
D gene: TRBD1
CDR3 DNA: TGTGCCAGCAGTAGAGGACAGGACCAGGCGCGGTACTTC
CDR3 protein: CASSRGQDQARYF

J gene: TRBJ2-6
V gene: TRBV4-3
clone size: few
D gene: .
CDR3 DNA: TGCGCCAGCAGCCAAGACCATATTAACACTGGGGCCAACGTCCTGACTTTC
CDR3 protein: CASSQDHINTGANVLTF

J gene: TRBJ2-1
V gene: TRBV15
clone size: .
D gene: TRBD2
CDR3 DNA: TGTGCCACCAGCAGCTGGACTAGCGATTACAATGAGCAGTTCTTC
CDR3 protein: CATSSWTSDYNEQFF

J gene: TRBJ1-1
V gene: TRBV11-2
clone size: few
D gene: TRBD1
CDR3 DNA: TGTGCCAGCAGCGTGGGACAGGGTAACACTGAAGCTTTCTTT
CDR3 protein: CASSVGQGNTEAFF

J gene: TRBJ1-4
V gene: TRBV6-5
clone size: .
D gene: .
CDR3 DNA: TGTGCCAGCAGTTACGCGGGGGACCTTGAAAAACTGTTTTTT
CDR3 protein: CASSYAGDLEKLFF